The subject of this entry is one TCR beta chain. Its antigen remains unidentified. The study ran its PCR with 60 Vbeta and 13 Jbeta primers. TCRdb's copy holds only in-frame clones and misses some; the assay was immunoSEQ multiplex PCR. The sample consists of tens of thousands of clones, approximately 80% of them appearing once. This entry comes from a study of cytomegalovirus exposure and HLA in healthy donors. Study information: A data release that came early held roughly 90 million unique TCRs from HLA-typed donors.

Germline loops: CDR1 SGHRS, CDR2 YFSETQ. Trimming took off 0 bases at V and 1 base at J, with 5 bases between the two ends. CDR3 length: 14 amino acids. Points from the study as a whole: Earlier analysis found most TCR beta V segments productive about 87% or about 30% of the time. Cytomegalovirus association was listed for 164 TCR beta chains.

V usage is TRBV5-1 and J usage is TRBJ1-3; D is ambiguous. Sequencing input: PBMCs. The receptor's source is a woman in her twenties or thirties in good health and CMV-seronegative. The CDR3 protein is CASSLAGSGNTIYF. The CDR3 coding sequence is TGCGCCAGCAGCTTGGCCGGGTCTGGAAACACCATATATTTT.